The entry below gives a single T cell receptor beta chain sequence along with its context. In its sample, this clonotype was seen a few times. This clone's antigen is unknown. No base quality information exists; no much larger clone differs at one position. This sample stems from a study of identical twins (dated by TCRdb to the mid-2010s). Broadly, across the study: TCR alpha and beta repertoires from monozygotic twins, unrelated adults of various ages and cord blood were deep-sequenced to test whether fetal clonotypes persist. To rule out contamination, replicate twin experiments were performed at different times with different library preparation protocols.

Every donor was a healthy Caucasian. Three pairs of female monozygotic twins, all aged 18 to 29 years, were included in the twin cohort. Positive isolation kits from Invitrogen were used to isolate CD4+ and CD8+ T cell populations. V gives up 3 bases and J gives up 11 bases, and the segment between their germline ends measures 16 bases. From the cysteine through the phenylalanine, the CDR3 covers 13 amino acids. The only DNA kept is the CDR3, 39 bases in frame from the first base. Based on the germline V gene (reference sequence), the CDR1 and CDR2 sequences are LGHDT and YNNKEL. Overall study outcomes, separate from this receptor: Abundant cord blood beta clonotypes had fewer insertions, young adult naive repertoires showed a similar but weaker trend, and memory repertoires showed no such trend. Compared with coincidental sharing between unrelated individuals, an excess of low generation-probability sequences was observed among out-of-frame TCR alpha sequences shared between twins. Conclusions relied on cross-sectional statistical analysis, since the same donors could not be followed over many years. Invariant T cells such as MAIT and iNKT could partly confound zero-insertion analyses, though diverse VJ usage argued against this for most clonotypes. Excess twin sharing in beta out-of-frame sequences was weaker because fewer shared sequences lowered the signal-to-noise ratio. Recombination models systematically underestimated out-of-frame TCR alpha sharing in monozygotic twins but agreed with sharing between unrelated individuals.

The library was prepared using 5' RACE. The reads were generated on an Illumina HiSeq 2000. A universal primer binding site was added through template switching, and the final cDNA carried a unique molecular identifier so that TCR cDNA molecules could be counted accurately. First-strand cDNA for TCR alpha and beta chains was synthesized from specific primers in the conserved constant-segment region. To control for contamination, every cDNA library carried two barcodes: a SMART-Mk sample barcode plus Illumina barcodes. TruSeq adapter sequences along with Illumina sample barcodes were introduced in two successive PCR steps. Sequencing of the TCR alpha and beta cDNA libraries was done on the Illumina HiSeq platform using custom primers. The authors' analysis ran thus. Unique molecular identifiers were extracted from raw reads with MiGEC, and CDR3 positions were determined with MiXCR. Recombination models were inferred per individual with the repgenHMM and IGoR tools using an EM algorithm. Shared clonotypes were analyzed with the tcR package in R, and sharing was normalized by the product of cloneset sizes. To study raw recombination without the effects of thymic and clonal selection, out-of-frame nonproductive sequences were analyzed. TCRdb reprocessed the public reads (quality trimming at Q25 with fastp, clone calling with MiXCR) and kept in-frame beta chains. Here each entry gathers all rows of one CDR3 protein and keeps the most common genes and DNA. TCRdb, not the original authors, processed these V and J calls. The sample table lists about 200,000 distinct CDR3 sequences, roughly 15% of them with a count of one. The leading ten clones occupy less than 45% of the sample.

These same records also appear under a second study, on T cells expressing NK-cell markers. According to the second study: About 8 donors provided sorted CD3+CD56+NKG2C+, CD3+CD56+NKG2C- and CD3+CD56-NKG2C+ T-cell subsets, whose TCR beta-chain repertoires were profiled. Of the eight sequenced donors, seven were found to be HCMV-seropositive and one was found to be HCMV-seronegative. To restrict sorting to alphabetaTCR-expressing T cells, an anti-gammadeltaTCR antibody was added in several experiments. In over 5 donors, the dominant CD3+CD56+NKG2C+ clonotypes were among the top 10 CD8+ clonotypes and accounted for roughly 1.0-8% of CD8+ T cells. Those dominant clonotypes were again the most abundant among CD3+CD56-NKG2C+ cells in a handful of donors, at roughly 25-65%. Whether the expanded NKG2C-expressing T cell clones were specific for HCMV antigens was left unclear. The eight sequenced donors were randomly selected healthy volunteers, three men and five women. A commercial ELISA kit detecting HCMV-specific IgG in serum was used to determine HCMV serostatus. MIGEC was used to demultiplex reads and group the reads by UMI, and MiTCR was used to assemble and quantify clonotypes. Only TCR cDNA sequences supported by at least two reads were kept to exclude erroneous sequences. The tcR package was used for downstream repertoire analysis, with clonotypes matched between fractions based on CDR3 nucleotide sequence plus V segment. Antigen specificity was annotated against VDJdb with VDJmatch, allowing one amino acid substitution in CDR3.

The origin of this receptor is a woman aged 18 to 35 in good health. Sequencing used CD8+ T cells sorted from blood. The rearranged chain carries TRBV3-1 and TRBJ1-1; the D gene is possibly TRBD1, with 6 bases matching. The CDR3 reads as follows: CASSQPGTGPAFF. The sequenced DNA is TGTGCCAGCAGCCAGCCGGGAACAGGGCCTGCTTTCTTT.